The entry below describes one T cell receptor (beta chain). This clone was detected only once. Its target antigen remains unknown. One base away there is no much larger clone; base qualities are not given. This record belongs to a study of CD4 T cells in relation to SARS-CoV-2 and coronaviruses (dated by TCRdb to about 2021). Regarding the complete study: The ViraFEST assay cultured PBMCs with antigen for more than nine days, then sequenced TCR beta CDR3s to find antigen-specific clonal expansions. Shared crossreactive spike epitopes were mapped to their HLA restriction using patient-derived lymphoblastoid cell lines. Across all 12 patients in the full convalescent cohort, ages ranged from about 21 to 80 years, with a median of 38. Memory CD4+ T cell crossreactivity between SARS-CoV-2 and common cold coronavirus spike proteins was assessed at the TCR clonotype level in the study. For other donors in the study, expansion assays were sequenced with a different, Illumina-based TCR-beta assay. Of the roughly 12 convalescent patients, 8 were male and 4 were female, and two of the subjects were Hispanic. The Adaptive Biotechnologies TCR-sequencing kit was used for samples from a few pre-COVID donors and for the naive versus memory experiments, whereas the other data were Illumina-based.

Naive and memory CD4+ T cells were separated from cryopreserved PBMCs by first enriching for CD4 and then performing EasySep naive CD4+ T cell enrichment. For around 9 days, roughly 100,000 sorted naive or memory CD4+ T cells were cultured together with CEF peptides and T cell-depleted PBMCs at a 1:1 ratio. Each peptide culture condition was generally run in triplicate replicate wells. Ficoll-Paque PLUS gradient centrifugation was used to isolate PBMCs from either whole blood or leukapheresis product. PBMCs were either cryopreserved at -140°C or used fresh in the expansion assay. The QIAamp Micro DNA Kit was used to extract genomic DNA from the CD4+ T cells. Overall results and qualifications from the work: Crossreactive clones showed significantly weaker SARS-CoV-2-driven expansion than monoreactive clones, consistent with antigenic imprinting. Crossreactivity analysis was centred on spike protein, so crossreactivity against other viral proteins was not assessed. The study was constrained by small numbers of patients and of tested TCRs. Naive versus memory sequencing indicated that memory recall responses, rather than primary responses primed during culture, are detected by the assay. In about 61% of donors, memory CD4+ clonotypes turned up that crossrecognized SARS-CoV-2 and at least one common cold coronavirus spike. Because no donor provided both pre-pandemic and post-infection samples, tracing the source of pre-existing responses was limited.

The CDR3 numbers 14 residues from cysteine through phenylalanine. Of all the DNA, just the CDR3 is kept, 42 bases in frame from base 1. V was cut back by 3 bases and J by 7 bases, leaving a gap of 12 bases between them. Via the germline V gene, CDR1 is KGHSH and CDR2 LQKENI. Survey-level immunoSEQ TCR-beta sequencing was performed on DNA from CEF-cultured naive and memory CD4+ T cells. The study's processing was this. During preprocessing, nonproductive sequences were discarded, as were any CDR3s that did not begin with C, did not end with F or W, or were shorter than 7 amino acids. Antigen-specific clonotypes were called with the MANAFEST web app, based on expansion relative to reference and other culture wells. A clone was considered positive if the clone showed significant expansion compared with the reference culture in 2 of 3 replicate wells at an FDR below 0.05. To be called positive, a clone also had to show significant expansion compared with every other tandem well and an odds ratio greater than 5. Cultured and uncultured naive and memory CD4+ repertoires were searched for previously identified spike- and CEF-reactive CDR3s. CDR3 homology was quantified as pairwise Levenshtein distance, calculated with the stringdist R package after three terminal residues were trimmed from each end. Sourced from immuneACCESS, this table was stored by TCRdb with only in-frame sequences that have V and J called. A share of the clones is absent; for the studies checked, an unresolved V gene accounts for under half, and the remainder has no known explanation. Clone size and V and J calls were adopted from that table, with D and trimming inferred from the DNA. This sample lists about 36,000 clones; 70% to 85% were detected once. The ten biggest clones cover about 2.8% of the sample.

Specimen: memory CD4+ T cells from PBMCs, cultured in vitro. Taken with the paper, the label for cell subset or site translates to: memory (non-naive) CD4+ T cells. Recombination connected TRBV18 to TRBJ2-2, with TRBD1 perhaps the D gene, on 5 matching bases. The source of this sequence is an adult with COVID-19. The nucleotide sequence is TGTGCCAGCTCACCGCTACAGGACCACGGGGAGCTGTTTTTT. Translation gives CASSPLQDHGELFF.